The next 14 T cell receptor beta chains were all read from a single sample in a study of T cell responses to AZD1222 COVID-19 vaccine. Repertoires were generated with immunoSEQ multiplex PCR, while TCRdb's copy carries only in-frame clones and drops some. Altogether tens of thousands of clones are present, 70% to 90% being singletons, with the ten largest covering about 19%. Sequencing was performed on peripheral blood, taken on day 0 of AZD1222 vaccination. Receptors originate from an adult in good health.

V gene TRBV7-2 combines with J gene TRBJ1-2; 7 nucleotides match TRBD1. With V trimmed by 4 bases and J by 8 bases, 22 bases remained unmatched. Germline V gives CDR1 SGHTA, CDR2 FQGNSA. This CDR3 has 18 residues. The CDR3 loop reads CASSSRPGTEYFSWGYTF. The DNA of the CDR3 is TGTGCCAGCAGCTCGCGTCCCGGGACAGAGTACTTCTCCTGGGGCTACACCTTC.

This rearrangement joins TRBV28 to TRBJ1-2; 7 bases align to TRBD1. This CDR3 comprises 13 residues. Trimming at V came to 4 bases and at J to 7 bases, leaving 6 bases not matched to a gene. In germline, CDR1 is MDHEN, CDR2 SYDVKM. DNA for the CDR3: TGTGCCAGCAGTTCATCCGGGACAGTTGGCTACACCTTC. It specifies CASSSSGTVGYTF.

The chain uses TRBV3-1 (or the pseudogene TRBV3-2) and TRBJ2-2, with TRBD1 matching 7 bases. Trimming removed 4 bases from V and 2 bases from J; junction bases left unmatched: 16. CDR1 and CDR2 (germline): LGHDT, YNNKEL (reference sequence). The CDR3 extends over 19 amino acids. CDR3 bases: TGTGCCAGCAGCCCTTGGAACACTCCAAGGGGGCAAAACACCGGGGAGCTGTTTTTT. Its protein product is CASSPWNTPRGQNTGELFF.

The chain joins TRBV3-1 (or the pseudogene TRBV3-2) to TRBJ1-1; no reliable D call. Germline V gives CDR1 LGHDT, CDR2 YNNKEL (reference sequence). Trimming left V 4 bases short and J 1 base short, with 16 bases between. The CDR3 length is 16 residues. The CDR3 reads CASSPSSSTENTEAFF. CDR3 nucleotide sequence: TGTGCCAGCAGCCCCTCTTCCTCTACAGAGAACACTGAAGCTTTCTTT.

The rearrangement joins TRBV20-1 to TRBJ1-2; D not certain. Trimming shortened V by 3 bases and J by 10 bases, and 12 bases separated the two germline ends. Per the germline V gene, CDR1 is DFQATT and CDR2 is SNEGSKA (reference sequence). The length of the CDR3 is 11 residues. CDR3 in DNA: TGCAGTGCTAGGAACCCGAGCGTCTACACCTTC. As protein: CSARNPSVYTF.

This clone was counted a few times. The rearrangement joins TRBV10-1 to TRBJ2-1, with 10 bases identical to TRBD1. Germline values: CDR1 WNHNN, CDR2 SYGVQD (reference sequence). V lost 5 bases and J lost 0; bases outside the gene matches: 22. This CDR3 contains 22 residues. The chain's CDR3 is CASSPGTGVLAREWYSYNEQFF. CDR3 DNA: TGCGCCAGCAGTCCCGGGACAGGGGTGTTGGCGCGGGAGTGGTACTCCTACAATGAGCAGTTCTTC.

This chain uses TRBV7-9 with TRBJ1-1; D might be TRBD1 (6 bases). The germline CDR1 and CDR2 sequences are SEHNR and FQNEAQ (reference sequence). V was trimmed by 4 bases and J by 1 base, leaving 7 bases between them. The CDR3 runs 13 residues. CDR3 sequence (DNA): TGTGCCAGCAGCTCACAGGGGAACACTGAAGCTTTCTTT. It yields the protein CASSSQGNTEAFF.

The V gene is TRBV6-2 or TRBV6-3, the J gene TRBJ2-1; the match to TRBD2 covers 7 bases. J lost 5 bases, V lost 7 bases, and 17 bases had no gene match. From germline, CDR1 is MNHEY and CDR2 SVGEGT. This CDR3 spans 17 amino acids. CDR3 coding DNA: TGTGCCAGCACCCCTTTGCCGATGTGGGGGAGGGACAATGAGCAGTTCTTC. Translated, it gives CASTPLPMWGRDNEQFF.

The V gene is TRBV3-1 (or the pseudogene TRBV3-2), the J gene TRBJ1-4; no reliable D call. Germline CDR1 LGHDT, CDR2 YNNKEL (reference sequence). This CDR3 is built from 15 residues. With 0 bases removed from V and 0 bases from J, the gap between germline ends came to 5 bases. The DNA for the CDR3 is TGTGCCAGCAGCCAAGATTGTGCAACTAATGAAAAACTGTTTTTT. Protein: CASSQDCATNEKLFF.

For the CDR3, the DNA is TGTGCCAGTAGTAGTGAGTTGGGTCACACTGAAGCTTTCTTT. Translated, it gives CASSSELGHTEAFF. The chain links TRBV19 to TRBJ1-1; D remains ambiguous. With 4 bases removed from V and 3 bases from J, the gap between germline ends came to 12 bases. Germline CDR1 LNHDA, CDR2 SQIVND (reference sequence). CDR3 length equals 14 residues.

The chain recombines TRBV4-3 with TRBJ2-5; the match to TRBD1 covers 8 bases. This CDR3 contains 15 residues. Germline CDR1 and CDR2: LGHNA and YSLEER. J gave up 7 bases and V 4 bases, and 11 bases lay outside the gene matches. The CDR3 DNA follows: TGCGCCAGCAGCCCACGGACAGGGCAATGGGGGACCCAGTACTTC. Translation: CASSPRTGQWGTQYF.

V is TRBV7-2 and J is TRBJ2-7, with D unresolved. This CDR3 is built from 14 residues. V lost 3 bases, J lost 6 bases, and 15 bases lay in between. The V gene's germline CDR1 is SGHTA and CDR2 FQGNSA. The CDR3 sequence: CASSLGPPPSEQYF. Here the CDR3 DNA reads TGTGCCAGCAGCTTGGGTCCCCCGCCGAGCGAGCAGTACTTC.

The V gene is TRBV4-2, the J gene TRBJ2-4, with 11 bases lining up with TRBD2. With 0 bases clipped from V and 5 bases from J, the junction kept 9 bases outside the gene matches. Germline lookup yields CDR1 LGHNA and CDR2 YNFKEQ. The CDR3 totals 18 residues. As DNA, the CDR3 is TGTGCCAGCAGCCAAGAGGAGATCATAGCGGGAGGGGAAAACATTCAGTACTTC. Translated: CASSQEEIIAGGENIQYF.

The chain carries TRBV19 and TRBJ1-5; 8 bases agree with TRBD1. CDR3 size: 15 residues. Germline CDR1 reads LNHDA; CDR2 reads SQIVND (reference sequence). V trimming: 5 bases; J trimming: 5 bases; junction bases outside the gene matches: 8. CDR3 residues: CASSPMSGGDQPQHF. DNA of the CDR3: TGTGCCAGTAGTCCCATGTCAGGGGGCGATCAGCCCCAGCATTTT.